What follows is one T cell receptor (beta chain) and its context. The authors built TCR beta libraries using iRepertoire HTBI primers and Arm-PCR of CDR3 regions. MiXCR was run by TCRdb on the multiplex PCR reads, yielding one entry per CDR3 protein. This table has fewer than 550,000 distinct CDR3 sequences, roughly 15% appearing once. The data were taken from a study of regulatory T cells in long-lasting Graves disease. V gave up 4 bases and J gave up 0 bases, with 15 bases separating them. The CDR3 has 16 residues. CDR1 SEHNR and CDR2 FQNEAQ come from the germline V gene (reference sequence). Time point in this sample: newly diagnosed GD, antithyroid drugs for less than 3 months. PBMC RNA served as the TCR library source. An approximately 9-milliliter sample of peripheral blood was drawn into EDTA tubes. This sample was also put to use in a study of T cells in Graves' hyperthyroidism and ophthalmopathy. This second report adds: HTBI primers were employed in a first-round RT-PCR of the TCR CDR3.

The V gene is TRBV7-9, the J gene TRBJ2-5; D possibly corresponds to TRBD2 (5 bases). The sample in question was peripheral blood mononuclear cells (PBMCs), obtained at new diagnosis, from a patient treated with antithyroid drugs. This receptor was taken from a woman aged 40-65 years with Graves disease. CDR3 in amino acids: CASSSVGRLYQETQYF. The CDR3 DNA follows: TGTGCCAGCAGCTCGGTGGGGAGACTGTACCAAGAGACCCAGTACTTC.